This record covers a single TCR beta chain. Its antigen is still unknown. Each TCR beta library was made by quantitative 5'-RACE that incorporated molecular barcodes. TCRdb reanalysed the 5' RACE reads using MiXCR and keeps one entry per CDR3 protein. The repertoire includes about 340,000 distinct CDR3 sequences, about 20% of them detected once, and roughly 14% sits in the top ten. This entry belongs to a study of CD8 T cells in ankylosing spondylitis. The CDR3 has 16 residues. Germline lookup yields CDR1 SGHRS and CDR2 YFSETQ. V shed 0 bases, J shed 2 bases, and the junction held 4 bases outside the gene matches. Study-wide findings and caveats: Matched synovial fluid from ankylosing spondylitis patients was reported to be enriched for disease-linked clones. Some motif variants had been reported before (in reactive arthritis synovial fluid and blood).

The TCR originated in a male donor with ankylosing spondylitis or in good health (not recorded which). Specimen: blood, either unsorted or a sorted T cell fraction (not recorded which). This rearrangement joins TRBV5-1 to TRBJ2-5, with 10 positions matching TRBD2. CDR3 DNA sequence: TGCGCCAGCAGCTTGGCCGCAGCGGGGGGGCAAGAGACCCAGTACTTC. It specifies CASSLAAAGGQETQYF. Full variable domain (remainder filled in from reference TRBV5-1 and TRBJ2-5): KAGVTQTPRYLIKTRGQQVTLSCSPISGHRSVSWYQQTPGQGLQFLFEYFSETQRNKGNFPGRFSGRQFSNSRSEMNVSTLELGDSALYLCASSLAAAGGQETQYFGPGTRLLVL.